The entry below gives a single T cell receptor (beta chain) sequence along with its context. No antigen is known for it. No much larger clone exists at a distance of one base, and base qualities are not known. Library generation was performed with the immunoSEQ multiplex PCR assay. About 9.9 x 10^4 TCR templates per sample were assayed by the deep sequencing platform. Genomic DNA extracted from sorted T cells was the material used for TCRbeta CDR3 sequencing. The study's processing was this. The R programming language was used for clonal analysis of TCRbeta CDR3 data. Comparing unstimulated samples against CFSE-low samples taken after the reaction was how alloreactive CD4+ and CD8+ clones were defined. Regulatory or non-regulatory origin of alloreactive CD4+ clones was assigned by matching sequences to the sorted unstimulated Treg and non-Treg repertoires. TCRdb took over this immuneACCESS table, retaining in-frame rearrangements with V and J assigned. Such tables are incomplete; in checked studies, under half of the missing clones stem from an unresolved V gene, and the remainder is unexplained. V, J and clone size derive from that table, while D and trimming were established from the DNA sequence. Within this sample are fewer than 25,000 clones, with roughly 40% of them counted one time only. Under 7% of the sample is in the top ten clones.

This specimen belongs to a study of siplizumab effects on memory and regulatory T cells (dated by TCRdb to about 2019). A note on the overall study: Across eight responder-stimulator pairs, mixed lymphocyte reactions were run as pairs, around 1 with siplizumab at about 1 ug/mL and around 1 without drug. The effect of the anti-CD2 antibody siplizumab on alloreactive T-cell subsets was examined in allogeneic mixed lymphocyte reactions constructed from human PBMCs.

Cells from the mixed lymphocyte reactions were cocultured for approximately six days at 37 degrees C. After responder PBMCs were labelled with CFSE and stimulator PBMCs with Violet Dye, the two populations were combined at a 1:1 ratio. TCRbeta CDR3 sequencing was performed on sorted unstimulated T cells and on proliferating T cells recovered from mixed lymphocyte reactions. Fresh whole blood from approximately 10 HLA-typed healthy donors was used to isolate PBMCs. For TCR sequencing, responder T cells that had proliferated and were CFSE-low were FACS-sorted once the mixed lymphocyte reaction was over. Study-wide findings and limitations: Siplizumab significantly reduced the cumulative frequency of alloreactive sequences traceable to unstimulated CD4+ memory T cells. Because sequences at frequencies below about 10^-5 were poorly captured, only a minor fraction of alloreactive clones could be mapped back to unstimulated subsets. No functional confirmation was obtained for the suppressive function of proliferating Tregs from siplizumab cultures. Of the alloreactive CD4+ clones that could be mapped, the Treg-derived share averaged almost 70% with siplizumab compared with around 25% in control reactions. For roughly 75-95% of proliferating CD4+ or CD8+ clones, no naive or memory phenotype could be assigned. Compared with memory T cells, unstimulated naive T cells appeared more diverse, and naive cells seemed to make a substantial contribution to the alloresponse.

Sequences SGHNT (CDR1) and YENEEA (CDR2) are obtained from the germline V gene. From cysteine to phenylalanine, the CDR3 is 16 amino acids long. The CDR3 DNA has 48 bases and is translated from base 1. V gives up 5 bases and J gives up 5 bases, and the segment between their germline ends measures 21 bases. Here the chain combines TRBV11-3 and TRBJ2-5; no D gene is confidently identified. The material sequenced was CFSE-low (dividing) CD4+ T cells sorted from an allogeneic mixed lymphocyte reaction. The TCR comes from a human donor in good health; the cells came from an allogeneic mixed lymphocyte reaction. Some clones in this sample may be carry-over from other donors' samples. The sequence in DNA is TGTGCCAGCAGCCCAAAGGACGGGTTTGAGTGGGAGACCCAGTACTTC. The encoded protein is CASSPKDGFEWETQYF.